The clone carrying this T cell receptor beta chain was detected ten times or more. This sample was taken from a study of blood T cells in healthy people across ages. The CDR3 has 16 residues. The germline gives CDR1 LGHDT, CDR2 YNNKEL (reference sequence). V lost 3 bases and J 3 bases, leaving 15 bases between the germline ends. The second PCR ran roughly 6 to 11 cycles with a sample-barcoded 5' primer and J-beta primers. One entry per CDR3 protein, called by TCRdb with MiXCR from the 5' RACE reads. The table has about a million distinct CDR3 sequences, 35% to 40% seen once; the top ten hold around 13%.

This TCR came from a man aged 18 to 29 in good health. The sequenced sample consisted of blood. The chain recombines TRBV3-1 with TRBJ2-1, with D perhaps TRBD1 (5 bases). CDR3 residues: CASSHPDKQLYNEQFF. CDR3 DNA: TGTGCCAGCAGCCACCCGGACAAACAGCTCTACAATGAGCAGTTCTTC.